This is a list of T cell receptor beta chains from one sample in a study of T-cell memory formation after mild COVID-19. TCRdb re-derived calls from the 5' RACE reads in MiXCR, one entry per CDR3 protein. The repertoire includes approximately 210,000 distinct CDR3 sequences, around 30% of them detected once, and about an eighth sits in the top ten. The specimen sequenced was PBMCs or a T cell subset sorted from them (not recorded which). These receptors all stem from an adult woman who had mild COVID-19 (a few samples of this study predate the infection). Cell type and time point are not known. CDR3s leave out the opening cysteine and the closing phenylalanine or tryptophan.

TRBJ2-5 | TRBV12-3/TRBV12-4 | ASSWWGETQY
TRBJ1-2 | TRBV19 | ASSTGQLLGGYT
TRBJ2-3 | TRBV7-9 | ASSLGQTSTDTQY
TRBJ2-7 | TRBV27 | ASSSTGWEQY
TRBJ1-1 | TRBV20-1 | SARDYPEAF
TRBJ2-5 | TRBV7-8 | ASSSGLGQETQY
TRBJ1-1 | TRBV5-4 | ASSLQGRDTEAF
TRBJ1-5 | TRBV6-7 | ASSYETGYSNQPQH
TRBJ1-1 | TRBV7-6 | ASSLALYTEAF
TRBJ1-5 | TRBV24-1 | ATSDEVSQPQH
TRBJ2-2 | TRBV21-1 | ASSKEGSNTGELF
TRBJ2-5 | TRBV12-3/TRBV12-4 | ATSPGTSGSPETQY
TRBJ1-1 | TRBV7-9 | ASSSYASLGGTEAF
TRBJ1-4 | TRBV3-1 | ASSQGALDEKLF
TRBJ2-1 | TRBV7-2 | ASSSSSGRAGSNEQF
TRBJ2-7 | TRBV7-8 | ASSNPGQGATYEQY
TRBJ2-1 | TRBV6-5 | ASRRTGGNEQF
TRBJ2-1 | TRBV5-1 | ASSWDRVEQF
TRBJ1-6 | TRBV4-3 | ASSQGARTSLNSPLH
TRBJ1-2 | TRBV24-1 | ATSDPGQGNGYT
TRBJ2-7 | TRBV29-1 | SVERQIYEQY
TRBJ1-1 | TRBV7-3 | ASSMTVNTEAF
TRBJ2-7 | TRBV20-1 | SATRGLTYEQY
TRBJ1-2 | TRBV20-1 | SARDMARRTGYT
TRBJ2-7 | TRBV3-1 | ASSTPGTDIYEQY
TRBJ2-7 | TRBV29-1 | SARLAGADEQY
TRBJ2-1 | TRBV7-7 | ASSLDRANEQF
TRBJ2-7 | TRBV9 | ASSVGSGSYEQY
TRBJ2-3 | TRBV9 | ASSGGGAGGITDTQY
TRBJ2-1 | TRBV7-3 | ASSVDRGQQF
TRBJ2-1 | TRBV7-2 | ASSGGLAASNEQF
TRBJ2-5 | TRBV18 | ASSPRRGLVGHQETQY